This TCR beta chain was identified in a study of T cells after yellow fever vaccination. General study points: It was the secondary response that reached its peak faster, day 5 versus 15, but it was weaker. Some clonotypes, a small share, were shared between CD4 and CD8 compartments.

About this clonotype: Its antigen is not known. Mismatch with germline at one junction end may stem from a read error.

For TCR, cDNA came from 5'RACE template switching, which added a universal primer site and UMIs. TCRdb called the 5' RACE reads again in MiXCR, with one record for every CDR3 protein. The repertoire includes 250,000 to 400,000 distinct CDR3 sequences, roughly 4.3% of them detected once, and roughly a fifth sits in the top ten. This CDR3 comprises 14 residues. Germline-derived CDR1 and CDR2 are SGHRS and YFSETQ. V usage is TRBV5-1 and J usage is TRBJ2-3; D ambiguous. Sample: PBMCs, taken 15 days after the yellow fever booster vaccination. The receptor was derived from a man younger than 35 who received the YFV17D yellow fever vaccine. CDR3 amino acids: CSSSFSTPADTQYF. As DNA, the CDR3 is TGCTCCAGCAGCTTTAGCACTCCGGCAGATACGCAGTATTTT.